This T cell receptor (beta chain) comes out of a study of blood T cell repertoires in COVID-19. V shed 5 bases and J 0 bases; nucleotides not matched to a gene: 8. CDR1 is SGHVS and CDR2 is FNYEAQ in the germline V gene. This CDR3 spans 16 amino acids. TCRdb's table, derived via immunoSEQ multiplex PCR, lists solely in-frame clones and lacks some. The profile shows hundreds of thousands of clones, more than 80% of them singletons. The chain couples TRBV7-6 to TRBJ2-3; TRBD2 matches 7 bases. The receptor was isolated from a woman aged 30 to 39 with COVID-19, enrolled during active disease. The specimen was peripheral blood. The chain's CDR3 is CASSDLAAFSTDTQYF. Written as DNA, the CDR3 is TGTGCCAGCAGCGACCTAGCGGCATTTAGCACAGATACGCAGTATTTT. Full variable domain (missing parts from reference TRBV7-6 and TRBJ2-3): GAGVSQSPRYKVTKRGQDVALRCDPISGHVSLYWYRQALGQGPEFLTYFNYEAQQDKSGLPNDRFSAERPEGSISTLTIQRTEQRDSAMYRCASSDLAAFSTDTQYFGPGTRLTVL.